This TCR beta chain was profiled in a study of molecular identifiers for immune sequencing clone quantification. The study's findings and limits: Clones that had above 20 RNA copies took up over 98% of effector molecules but under 1% in naive cells.

Naive CD8 T cells were sorted as CD8+CD4-CCR7+CD45RA+. By frequency in the sample, this clonotype is medium-sized. The antigen remains undetermined. The V end lost 10 bases, the J end lost 7 bases, and 17 bases lay between the germline ends. CDR3 length: 13 amino acids. Germline V gene data show CDR1 as MDHEN and CDR2 as SYDVKM. A single record per CDR3 protein comes from TCRdb applying MiXCR to the PCR reads. The sample contains 2,000 to 2,500 distinct CDR3 sequences, less than 30% of which appear only once. The source of this sequence is a human donor in good health. Some libraries in this study had Jurkat cell RNA spiked in. The chain joins TRBV28 to TRBJ2-1, with TRBD1 as a possible D gene (5 bases). Material for sequencing was naive CD8+ T cells from blood, with Jurkat cell RNA spiked in. Stated subset: FACS-sorted CD8+CD4-CCR7+CD45RA+ naive T cells. The CDR3 DNA reads as TGTGCCATCCTGATGGCAGGGCAGAATGAGCAGTTCTTC. This gives the protein CAILMAGQNEQFF.